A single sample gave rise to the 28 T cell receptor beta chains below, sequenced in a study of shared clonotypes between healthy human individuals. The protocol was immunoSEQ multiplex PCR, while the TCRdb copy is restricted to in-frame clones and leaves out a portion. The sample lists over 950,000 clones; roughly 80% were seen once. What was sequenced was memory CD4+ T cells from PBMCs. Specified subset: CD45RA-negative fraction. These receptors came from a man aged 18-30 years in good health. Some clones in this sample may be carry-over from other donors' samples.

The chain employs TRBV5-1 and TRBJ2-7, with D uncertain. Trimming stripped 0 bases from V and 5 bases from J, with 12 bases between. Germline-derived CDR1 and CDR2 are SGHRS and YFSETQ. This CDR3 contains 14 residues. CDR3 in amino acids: CASSLGSGNHEQYF. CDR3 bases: TGCGCCAGCAGCTTGGGCTCTGGGAACCACGAGCAGTACTTC.

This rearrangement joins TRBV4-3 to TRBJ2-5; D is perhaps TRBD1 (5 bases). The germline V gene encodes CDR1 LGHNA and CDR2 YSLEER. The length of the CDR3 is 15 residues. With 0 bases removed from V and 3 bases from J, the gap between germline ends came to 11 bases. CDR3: CASSQDMPGKETQYF. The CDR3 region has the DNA TGCGCCAGCAGCCAAGATATGCCAGGGAAAGAGACCCAGTACTTC.

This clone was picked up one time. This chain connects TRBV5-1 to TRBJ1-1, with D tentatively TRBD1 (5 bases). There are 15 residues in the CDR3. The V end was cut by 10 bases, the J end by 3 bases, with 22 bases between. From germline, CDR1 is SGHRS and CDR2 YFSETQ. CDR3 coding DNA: TGCGCCGGCATGGCAGGGCCTTTCGGGGACACTGAAGCTTTCTTT. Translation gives CAGMAGPFGDTEAFF. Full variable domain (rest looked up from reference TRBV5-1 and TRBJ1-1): KAGVTQTPRYLIKTRGQQVTLSCSPISGHRSVSWYQQTPGQGLQFLFEYFSETQRNKGNFPGRFSGRQFSNSRSEMNVSTLELGDSALYLCAGMAGPFGDTEAFFGQGTRLTVV.

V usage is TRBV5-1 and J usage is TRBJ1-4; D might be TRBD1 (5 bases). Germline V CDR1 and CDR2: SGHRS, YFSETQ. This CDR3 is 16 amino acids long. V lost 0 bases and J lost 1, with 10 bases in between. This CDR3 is CASSLGGARTNEKLFF. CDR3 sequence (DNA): TGCGCCAGCAGCTTGGGAGGGGCGAGAACTAATGAAAAACTGTTTTTT.

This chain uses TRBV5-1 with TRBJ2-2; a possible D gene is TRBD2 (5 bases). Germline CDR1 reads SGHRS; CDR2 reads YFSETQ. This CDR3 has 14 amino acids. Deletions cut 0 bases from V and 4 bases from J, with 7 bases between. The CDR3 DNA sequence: TGCGCCAGCAGCTTGGTAGGGAGCACCGGGGAGCTGTTTTTT. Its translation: CASSLVGSTGELFF.

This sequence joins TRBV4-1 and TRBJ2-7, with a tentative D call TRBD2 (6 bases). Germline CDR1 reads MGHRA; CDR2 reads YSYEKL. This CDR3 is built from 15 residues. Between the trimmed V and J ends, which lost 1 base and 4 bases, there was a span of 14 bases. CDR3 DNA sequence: TGCGCCAGCAGCCAAGCGCTAGCGAACTTATACGAGCAGTACTTC. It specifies CASSQALANLYEQYF.

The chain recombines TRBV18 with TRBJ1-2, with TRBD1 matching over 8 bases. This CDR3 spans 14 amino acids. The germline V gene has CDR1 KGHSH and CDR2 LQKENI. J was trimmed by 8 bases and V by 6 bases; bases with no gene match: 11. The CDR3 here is CASSQDRGSDGYTF. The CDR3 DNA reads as TGTGCCAGCTCTCAAGACAGGGGAAGCGACGGCTACACCTTC.

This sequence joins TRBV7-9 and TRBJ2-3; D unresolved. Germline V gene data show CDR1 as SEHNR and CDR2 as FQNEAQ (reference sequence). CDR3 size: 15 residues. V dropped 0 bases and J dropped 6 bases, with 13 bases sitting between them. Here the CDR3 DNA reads TGTGCCAGCAGCTTAGCGTTGGCTAGTGGTGATACGCAGTATTTT. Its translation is CASSLALASGDTQYF.

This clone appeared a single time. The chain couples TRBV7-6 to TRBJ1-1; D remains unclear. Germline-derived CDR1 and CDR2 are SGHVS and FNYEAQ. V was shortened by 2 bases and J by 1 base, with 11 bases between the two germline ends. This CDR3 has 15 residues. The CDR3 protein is CASSLRGLGNTEAFF. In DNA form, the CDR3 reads TGTGCCAGCAGCTTACGAGGTCTAGGGAACACTGAAGCTTTCTTT.

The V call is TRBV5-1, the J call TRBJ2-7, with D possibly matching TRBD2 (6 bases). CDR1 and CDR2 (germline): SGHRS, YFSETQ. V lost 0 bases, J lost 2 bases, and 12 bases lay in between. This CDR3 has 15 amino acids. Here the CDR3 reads CASSLGAGIAYEQYF. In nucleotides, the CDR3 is TGCGCCAGCAGCTTGGGTGCGGGGATTGCCTACGAGCAGTACTTC.

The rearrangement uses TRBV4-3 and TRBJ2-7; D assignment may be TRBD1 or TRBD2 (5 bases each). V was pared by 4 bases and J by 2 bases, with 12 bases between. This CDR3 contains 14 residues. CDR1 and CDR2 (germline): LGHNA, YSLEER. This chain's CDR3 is CASSRTGTTYEQYF. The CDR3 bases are TGCGCCAGCAGCCGCACCGGGACCACCTACGAGCAGTACTTC.

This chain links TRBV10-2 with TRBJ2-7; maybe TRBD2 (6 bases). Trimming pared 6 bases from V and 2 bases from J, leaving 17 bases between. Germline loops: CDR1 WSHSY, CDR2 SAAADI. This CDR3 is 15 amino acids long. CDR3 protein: CASSSAGTGTYEQYF. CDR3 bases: TGCGCCAGCAGCTCCGCCGGGACTGGGACCTACGAGCAGTACTTC.

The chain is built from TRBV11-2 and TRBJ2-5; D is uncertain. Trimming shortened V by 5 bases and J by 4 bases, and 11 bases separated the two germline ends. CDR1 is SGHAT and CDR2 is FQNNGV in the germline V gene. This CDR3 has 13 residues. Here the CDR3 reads CASSLWNGETQYF. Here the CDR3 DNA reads TGTGCCAGCAGCCTCTGGAACGGAGAGACCCAGTACTTC.

DNA for the CDR3: TGCGCCAGCAGCCGAGTCGGACAGGGCCACAATGAGCAGTTCTTC. Residues: CASSRVGQGHNEQFF. This chain joins TRBV5-1 and TRBJ2-1; 8 bases match TRBD1. J gave up 5 bases and V 4 bases, and 8 bases lay outside the gene matches. The CDR3 is made up of 15 amino acids. The germline V gene has CDR1 SGHRS and CDR2 YFSETQ.

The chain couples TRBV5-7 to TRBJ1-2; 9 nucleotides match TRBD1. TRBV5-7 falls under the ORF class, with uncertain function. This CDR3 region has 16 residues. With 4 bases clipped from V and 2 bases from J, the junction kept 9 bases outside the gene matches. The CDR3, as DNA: TGTGCCAGCAGCGATTTGGGACAGGGATTGAACTATGGCTACACCTTC. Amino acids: CASSDLGQGLNYGYTF.

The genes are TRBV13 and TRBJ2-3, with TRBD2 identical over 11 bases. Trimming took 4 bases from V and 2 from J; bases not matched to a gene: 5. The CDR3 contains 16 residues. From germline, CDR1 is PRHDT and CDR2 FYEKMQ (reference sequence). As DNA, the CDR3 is TGTGCCAGCAGCTCCAGACTAGCGGGATTCACAGATACGCAGTATTTT. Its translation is CASSSRLAGFTDTQYF.

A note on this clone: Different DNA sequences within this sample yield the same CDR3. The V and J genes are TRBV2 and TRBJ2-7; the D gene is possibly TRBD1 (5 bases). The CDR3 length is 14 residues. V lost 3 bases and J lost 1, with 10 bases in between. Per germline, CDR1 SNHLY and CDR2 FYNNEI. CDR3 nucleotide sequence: TGTGCCAGCAGTGAGCAGGGTGCATCCTACGAGCAGTACTTC. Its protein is CASSEQGASYEQYF.

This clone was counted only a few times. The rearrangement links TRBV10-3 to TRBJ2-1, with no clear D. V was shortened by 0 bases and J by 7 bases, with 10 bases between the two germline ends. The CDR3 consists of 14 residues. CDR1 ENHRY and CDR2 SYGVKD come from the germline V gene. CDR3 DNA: TGTGCCATCAGTGAGTCGCGGAGACCTAATGAGCAGTTCTTC. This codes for CAISESRRPNEQFF.

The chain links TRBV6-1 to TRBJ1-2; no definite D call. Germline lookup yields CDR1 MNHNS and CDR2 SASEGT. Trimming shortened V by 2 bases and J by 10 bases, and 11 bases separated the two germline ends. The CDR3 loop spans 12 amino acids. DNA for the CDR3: TGTGCCAGCAGTGAAAATCTCTTGTTCTACACCTTC. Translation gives CASSENLLFYTF.

The CDR3 loop reads CASSPIPGKNTEAFF. CDR3 nucleotides: TGTGCCAGCAGCCCAATCCCCGGGAAAAACACTGAAGCTTTCTTT. The chain employs TRBV5-4 and TRBJ1-1; no definite D call. This CDR3 contains 15 residues. V lost 4 bases and J lost 2, with 15 bases in between. CDR1 and CDR2 (germline): SGHNT, YYREEE (reference sequence).

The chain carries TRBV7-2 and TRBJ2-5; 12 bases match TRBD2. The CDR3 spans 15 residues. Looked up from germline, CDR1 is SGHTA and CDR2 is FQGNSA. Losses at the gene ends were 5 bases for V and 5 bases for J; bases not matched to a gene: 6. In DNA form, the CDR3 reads TGTGCCAGCAGCCCAGGGACTAGCGGGCGGGAGACCCAGTACTTC. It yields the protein CASSPGTSGRETQYF.

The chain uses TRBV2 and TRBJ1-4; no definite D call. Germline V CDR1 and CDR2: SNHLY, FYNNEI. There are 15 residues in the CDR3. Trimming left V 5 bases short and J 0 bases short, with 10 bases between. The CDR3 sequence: CASSPDLATNEKLFF. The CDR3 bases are TGTGCCAGCAGTCCCGACTTGGCAACTAATGAAAAACTGTTTTTT. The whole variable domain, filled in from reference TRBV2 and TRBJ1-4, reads EPEVTQTPSHQVTQMGQEVILRCVPISNHLYFYWYRQILGQKVEFLVSFYNNEISEKSEIFDDQFSVERPDGSNFTLKIRSTKLEDSAMYFCASSPDLATNEKLFFGSGTQLSVL.

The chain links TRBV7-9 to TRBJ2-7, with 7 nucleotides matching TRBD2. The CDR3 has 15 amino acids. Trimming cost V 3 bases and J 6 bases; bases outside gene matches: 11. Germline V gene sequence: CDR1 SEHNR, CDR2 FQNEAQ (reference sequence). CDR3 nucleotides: TGTGCCAGCAGCTTTGGTTCGGGGAGGGGACGCGAGCAGTACTTC. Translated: CASSFGSGRGREQYF.

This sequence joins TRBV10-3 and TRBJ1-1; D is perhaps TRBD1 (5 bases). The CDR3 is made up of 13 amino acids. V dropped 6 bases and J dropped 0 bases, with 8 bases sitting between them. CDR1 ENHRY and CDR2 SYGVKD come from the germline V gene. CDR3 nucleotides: TGTGCCATCAGAGTGGACATGAACACTGAAGCTTTCTTT. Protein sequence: CAIRVDMNTEAFF.

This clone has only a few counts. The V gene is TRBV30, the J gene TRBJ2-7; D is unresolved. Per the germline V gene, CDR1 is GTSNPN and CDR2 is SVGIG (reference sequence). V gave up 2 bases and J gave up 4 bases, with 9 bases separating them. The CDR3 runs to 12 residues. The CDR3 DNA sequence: TGTGCCTGGAGTACTGGTCCTTACGAGCAGTACTTC. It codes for CAWSTGPYEQYF.

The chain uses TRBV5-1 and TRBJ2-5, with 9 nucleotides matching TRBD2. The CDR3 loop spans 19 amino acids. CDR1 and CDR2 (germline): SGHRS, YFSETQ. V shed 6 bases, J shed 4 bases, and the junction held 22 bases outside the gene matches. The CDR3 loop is CASTRVGVAGAIGGETQYF. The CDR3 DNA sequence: TGCGCCAGCACCCGGGTCGGGGTAGCGGGAGCGATCGGGGGAGAGACCCAGTACTTC.

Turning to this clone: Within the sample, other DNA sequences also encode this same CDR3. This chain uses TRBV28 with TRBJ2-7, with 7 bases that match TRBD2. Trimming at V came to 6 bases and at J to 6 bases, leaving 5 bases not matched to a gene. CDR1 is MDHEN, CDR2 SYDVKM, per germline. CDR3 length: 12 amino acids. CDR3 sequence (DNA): TGTGCCAGCAGACCCCCGGGGGGCGAGCAGTACTTC. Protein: CASRPPGGEQYF.

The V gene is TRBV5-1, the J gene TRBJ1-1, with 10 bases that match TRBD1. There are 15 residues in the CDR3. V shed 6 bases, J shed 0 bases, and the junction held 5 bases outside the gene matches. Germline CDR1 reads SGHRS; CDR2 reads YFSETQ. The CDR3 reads CASKDRGQMNTEAFF. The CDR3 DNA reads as TGCGCCAGCAAAGACAGGGGGCAGATGAACACTGAAGCTTTCTTT.